The 23 T cell receptor beta chains reported below all come from one sample, sequenced in a study of control samples from healthy donors and cancer patients. Profiled with immunoSEQ multiplex PCR; TCRdb holds only in-frame clones, not every one. The table lists tens of thousands of clones, about 90% of them singletons. Sequenced input: PBMCs. The receptors stem from a woman between 55 and 75 years old with head and neck cancer.

With regard to this clone: Other nucleotide sequences in the sample specify the same CDR3. The V gene is TRBV5-4, the J gene TRBJ1-2; 11 nucleotides agree with TRBD1. The germline CDR1 and CDR2 sequences are SGHNT and YYREEE (reference sequence). This CDR3 spans 16 amino acids. V gave up 3 bases and J gave up 4 bases; unmatched junction bases: 8. The CDR3 loop reads CASSWVGGQGGYGYTF. Written as DNA, the CDR3 is TGTGCCAGCAGCTGGGTGGGGGGACAGGGGGGCTATGGCTACACCTTC.

The genes are TRBV19 and TRBJ1-1; the D gene is possibly TRBD1 (5 bases). CDR3 length equals 13 residues. With 3 bases removed from V and 4 bases from J, the gap between germline ends came to 9 bases. Germline V gene data show CDR1 as LNHDA and CDR2 as SQIVND (reference sequence). The CDR3 DNA follows: TGTGCCAGTAGTATCGAGGGGTTCACTGAAGCTTTCTTT. Translation: CASSIEGFTEAFF.

V and J are TRBV30 and TRBJ2-6; TRBD2 agrees at 7 bases. V lost 0 bases, J lost 0 bases, and 5 bases stayed unmatched. The CDR3 loop spans 17 amino acids. The germline CDR1 and CDR2 sequences are GTSNPN and SVGIG (reference sequence). The CDR3 is CAWSVGGGVSGANVLTF. CDR3 in DNA: TGTGCCTGGAGTGTTGGGGGGGGAGTCTCTGGGGCCAACGTCCTGACTTTC.

This chain links TRBV3-1 (or the pseudogene TRBV3-2) with TRBJ1-6; no clear D gene. CDR3 length: 17 amino acids. The ends were cut back, 4 bases at V and 4 bases at J, with 17 bases in the middle. Germline V gene lookup returns CDR1 LGHDT and CDR2 YNNKEL (reference sequence). The CDR3 sequence: CASSLYSTSRYNSPLHF. The CDR3 DNA reads as TGTGCCAGCAGCCTCTACAGCACCAGTAGATATAATTCACCCCTCCACTTT.

The rearrangement joins TRBV6-4 to TRBJ1-1; D possibly corresponds to TRBD1 (6 bases). CDR3 length equals 15 residues. Germline values: CDR1 MRHNA, CDR2 SNTAGT. V gave up 5 bases and J gave up 3 bases, with 16 bases separating them. CDR3 loop: CASSPQAGADTEAFF. The CDR3 region has the DNA TGTGCCAGCAGTCCTCAAGCGGGGGCGGACACTGAAGCTTTCTTT.

The CDR3 coding sequence is TGCAGCGTTGAAGGCCCCCGACAGATAACCTTCTATGGCTACACCTTC. Encoded protein: CSVEGPRQITFYGYTF. The chain employs TRBV29-1 and TRBJ1-2; D might be TRBD1 (5 bases). Trimming pared 1 base from V and 4 bases from J, leaving 19 bases between. The CDR3 extends over 16 amino acids. From germline, CDR1 is SQVTM and CDR2 ANQGSEA.

V is TRBV19 and J is TRBJ2-2; D not certain. This CDR3 is 12 amino acids long. V was clipped by 6 bases and J by 5 bases, with 7 bases between them. The germline CDR1 and CDR2 sequences are LNHDA and SQIVND (reference sequence). CDR3 loop: CASSILTGELFF. Written as DNA, the CDR3 is TGTGCCAGTAGCATTCTAACCGGGGAGCTGTTTTTT.

The rearrangement uses TRBV24-1 and TRBJ2-1, with no clear D. The CDR3 extends over 13 amino acids. The V end was cut by 0 bases, the J end by 11 bases, with 10 bases between. Germline V gives CDR1 KGHDR, CDR2 SFDVKD. The DNA of the CDR3 is TGTGCCACCAGTGATTTGCAAGGGATCCAGCAGTTCTTC. It translates to CATSDLQGIQQFF.

The CDR3 protein is CAWSRTDSTDTQYF. The CDR3 DNA follows: TGTGCCTGGAGTCGAACCGATAGCACAGATACGCAGTATTTT. V is TRBV30 and J is TRBJ2-3, with D hard to call. V dropped 2 bases and J dropped 0 bases, with 9 bases sitting between them. Germline CDR1 GTSNPN, CDR2 SVGIG (reference sequence). The CDR3 runs 14 residues.

This rearrangement joins TRBV14 to TRBJ2-5; no reliable D call. This CDR3 has 15 residues. From germline, CDR1 is SGHDN and CDR2 FVKESK. Trimming pared 1 base from V and 4 bases from J, leaving 13 bases between. The CDR3 loop is CASSQGALVSETQYF. The CDR3 bases are TGTGCCAGCAGCCAAGGAGCTTTGGTATCAGAGACCCAGTACTTC. Drawing the rest from reference TRBV14 and TRBJ2-5, the complete variable domain is EAGVTQFPSHSVIEKGQTVTLRCDPISGHDNLYWYRRVMGKEIKFLLHFVKESKQDESGMPNNRFLAERTGGTYSTLKVQPAELEDSGVYFCASSQGALVSETQYFGPGTRLLVL.

This clone occurred a few times. This chain uses TRBV19 with TRBJ2-7; 9 bases align to TRBD2. V lost 10 bases, J lost 6 bases, and 22 bases stayed unmatched. Germline assignment: CDR1 LNHDA and CDR2 SQIVND (reference sequence). The length of the CDR3 is 17 residues. DNA of the CDR3: TGTGCCACTTCAGAGGAGTGGGCTAGCGGGGACCTGGGCGAGCAGTACTTC. Translating gives CATSEEWASGDLGEQYF.

The CDR3 reads CAAGDRGVEQYF. The CDR3 bases are TGTGCCGCCGGAGACAGGGGGGTCGAGCAGTACTTC. The rearrangement joins TRBV10-3 to TRBJ2-7; 9 nucleotides align to TRBD1. Per germline, CDR1 ENHRY and CDR2 SYGVKD. The junction had 8 bases not matched to a gene; V was cut back by 11 bases and J by 6 bases. CDR3 size: 12 residues.

The chain uses TRBV11-1 and TRBJ2-1, with 11 nucleotides matching TRBD1. Germline values: CDR1 SGHAT, CDR2 FQDESV (reference sequence). The CDR3 loop spans 15 amino acids. With 5 bases clipped from V and 8 bases from J, the junction kept 8 bases outside the gene matches. The CDR3 loop is CASSTRTGGIDEQFF. DNA of the CDR3: TGTGCCAGCAGCACACGGACAGGGGGCATCGATGAGCAGTTCTTC. Supplemented by reference TRBV11-1 and TRBJ2-1, the full variable domain reads EAEVAQSPRYKITEKSQAVAFWCDPISGHATLYWYRQILGQGPELLVQFQDESVVDDSQLPKDRFSAERLKGVDSTLKIQPAELGDSAMYLCASSTRTGGIDEQFFGPGTRLTVL.

The chain recombines TRBV25-1 with TRBJ2-3; 7 positions agree with TRBD1. Germline V lookup: CDR1 MGHDK, CDR2 SYGVNS. V dropped 4 bases and J dropped 2; count of bases not matched to a gene: 12. This CDR3 contains 17 residues. The CDR3 spells CASSAGAGKGATDTQYF. As DNA, the CDR3 is TGTGCCAGCAGTGCCGGGGCAGGGAAGGGGGCCACAGATACGCAGTATTTT.

The rearrangement joins TRBV4-3 to TRBJ2-7; D tentatively reads TRBD1 or TRBD2 (5 bases each). CDR3 length: 15 amino acids. Trimming stripped 1 base from V and 3 bases from J, with 13 bases between. Germline-derived CDR1 and CDR2 are LGHNA and YSLEER. For the CDR3, the DNA is TGCGCCAGCAGCCAAGTTAGGGACGGAAACTACGAGCAGTACTTC. It is translated as CASSQVRDGNYEQYF.

This clone was observed once. The genes are TRBV28 and TRBJ2-7, with D possibly being TRBD2 (7 bases). Germline CDR1 is MDHEN and CDR2 is SYDVKM. V was pared by 8 bases and J by 4 bases, with 27 bases between. This CDR3 is built from 17 residues. The CDR3 sequence is CASDPGAWGGEGYEQYF. Written as DNA, the CDR3 is TGTGCCAGCGATCCCGGGGCGTGGGGGGGCGAGGGTTACGAGCAGTACTTC.

The chain links TRBV7-9 to TRBJ2-2; D gene unclear. Germline loops: CDR1 SEHNR, CDR2 FQNEAQ (reference sequence). V shed 1 base and J shed 3 bases, with 9 bases lying between them. The CDR3 totals 15 residues. CDR3 nucleotides: TGTGCCAGCAGCTTAGGCAGGACGGACACCGGGGAGCTGTTTTTT. This gives the protein CASSLGRTDTGELFF.

The rearrangement joins TRBV12-5 to TRBJ2-2, with TRBD2 matching 10 bases. The CDR3 sequence is 17 residues long. The V gene end was trimmed by 6 bases and the J gene end by 3 bases; junction bases not matched to a gene: 10. Germline V gene lookup returns CDR1 LGHNT and CDR2 FRNRAP. In nucleotides, the CDR3 is TGTGCTAGTGGCCGGGAAGGACTAGCGGTCTACACCGGGGAGCTGTTTTTT. Translation gives CASGREGLAVYTGELFF. The full variable domain, completed using reference TRBV12-5 and TRBJ2-2, is DARVTQTPRHKVTEMGQEVTMRCQPILGHNTVFWYRQTMMQGLELLAYFRNRAPLDDSGMPKDRFSAEMPDATLATLKIQPSEPRDSAVYFCASGREGLAVYTGELFFGEGSRLTVL.

The chain has TRBV7-9 and TRBJ2-3; a weak D match, TRBD2 (6 bases). Trimming took 7 bases from V and 2 from J, leaving 13 bases between them. CDR1 and CDR2 from the germline V gene are SEHNR and FQNEAQ (reference sequence). The CDR3 is made up of 14 amino acids. CDR3 residues: CASTSTRNTDTQYF. As DNA, the CDR3 is TGTGCCAGCACCTCGACTAGAAACACAGATACGCAGTATTTT.

The chain is built from TRBV10-3 and TRBJ2-2; 14 nucleotides align to TRBD2. Germline CDR1 and CDR2: ENHRY and SYGVKD. Unmatched junction bases numbered 7, after V lost 6 bases and J lost 7 bases. This CDR3 is built from 16 residues. CDR3 bases: TGTGCCATCAGCGTCGGGACTAGCGGGAGTGGCGGGGAGCTGTTTTTT. This sequence encodes CAISVGTSGSGGELFF.

This clone showed up just once. This chain's CDR3 is CASSLGGLNEQFF. The CDR3 nucleotides are TGCGCCAGCAGCTTGGGAGGCCTCAATGAGCAGTTCTTC. This chain uses TRBV5-1 with TRBJ2-1; D gene ambiguous. CDR3 length: 13 amino acids. Germline V lookup: CDR1 SGHRS, CDR2 YFSETQ. V lost 0 bases to trimming and J lost 6 bases, with 7 bases between them.

The chain couples TRBV28 to TRBJ2-7; a weak D match, TRBD1 (6 bases). The CDR3 sequence is 14 residues long. Trimming removed 7 bases at V and 2 bases at J, with 15 bases between. Germline lookup yields CDR1 MDHEN and CDR2 SYDVKM. DNA of the CDR3: TGTGCCAGCACTTACAGGGTAGGGGCCTACGAGCAGTACTTC. It translates to CASTYRVGAYEQYF.

J is TRBJ2-1 and V is TRBV11-2; D is unresolved. The V end lost 5 bases, the J end lost 10 bases, and 15 bases lay between the germline ends. Per germline, CDR1 SGHAT and CDR2 FQNNGV. This CDR3 region has 13 residues. CDR3 residues: CASSPPYEGEQFF. DNA of the CDR3: TGTGCCAGCAGCCCTCCCTATGAAGGGGAGCAGTTCTTC.